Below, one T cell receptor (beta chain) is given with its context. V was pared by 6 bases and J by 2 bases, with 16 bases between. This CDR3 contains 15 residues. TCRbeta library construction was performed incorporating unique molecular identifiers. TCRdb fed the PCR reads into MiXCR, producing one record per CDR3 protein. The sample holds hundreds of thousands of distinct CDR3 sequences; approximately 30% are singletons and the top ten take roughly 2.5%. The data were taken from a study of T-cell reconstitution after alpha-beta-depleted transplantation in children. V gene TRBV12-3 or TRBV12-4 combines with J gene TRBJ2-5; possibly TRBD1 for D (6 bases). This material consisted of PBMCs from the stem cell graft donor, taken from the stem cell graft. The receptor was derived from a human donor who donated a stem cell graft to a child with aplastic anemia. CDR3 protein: CASSPPGTQQETQYF. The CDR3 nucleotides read TGTGCCAGCAGCCCCCCAGGGACACAGCAAGAGACCCAGTACTTC.